Shown below are 27 T cell receptor beta chains from a single sample sequenced in a study of control samples from healthy donors and cancer patients (dated by TCRdb to 2020 to 2022). Library preparation used the immunoSEQ multiplex PCR assay. TCRdb's version of the immuneACCESS table is confined to in-frame rearrangements and falls short of the full clone set. An unresolved V gene accounts for under half of the shortfall where checked; the remainder is of unknown origin. The sample table contains 95,000 to 150,000 clones; only one count was recorded for around 87% of them. The top ten clonotypes cover around 3% of the sample. What was sequenced was blood. These receptors originate from a man aged 60 to 69 in good health.

The chain is built from TRBV28 and TRBJ2-7; D unclear. Germline loops: CDR1 MDHEN, CDR2 SYDVKM. The CDR3 loop spans 14 amino acids. Trimming took off 2 bases at V and 5 bases at J, with 13 bases between the two ends. CDR3 DNA sequence: TGTGCCAGCAGTTTAATAGTAGGCATCAACGAGCAGTACTTC. Translation gives CASSLIVGINEQYF.

The V gene is TRBV28, the J gene TRBJ1-1; 7 nucleotides agree with TRBD1. CDR1 is MDHEN, CDR2 SYDVKM, per germline. The V segment lost 2 bases and the J segment 1 base; nucleotides outside the gene matches: 1. The CDR3 loop spans 14 amino acids. CDR3 nucleotides: TGTGCCAGCAGTTTAGGGACAGCGAACACTGAAGCTTTCTTT. Amino acid sequence: CASSLGTANTEAFF.

The chain combines TRBV2 with TRBJ1-1; TRBD1 agrees at 10 bases. Germline trimming cut 6 bases from V and 5 bases from J; bases unmatched to any gene: 3. The V gene's germline CDR1 is SNHLY and CDR2 FYNNEI. This CDR3 has 13 residues. The CDR3 region is CASRGTGVTEAFF. The CDR3 DNA sequence: TGTGCCAGCAGGGGGACAGGGGTGACTGAAGCTTTCTTT.

The chain links TRBV6-5 to TRBJ1-1; D unclear. Trimming left V 7 bases short and J 6 bases short, with 18 bases between. In germline, CDR1 is MNHEY, CDR2 SVGAGI. This CDR3 has 14 residues. This CDR3 is CASTWRGGLPEAFF. The CDR3 bases are TGTGCCAGCACCTGGAGAGGAGGGCTACCTGAAGCTTTCTTT.

The chain joins TRBV5-5 to TRBJ1-1, with D unclear. The germline V gene encodes CDR1 SGHKS and CDR2 YYEKEE (reference sequence). V was cut by 2 bases and J by 0 bases, with 8 bases left in between. CDR3 size: 14 residues. CDR3 sequence: CASSFLTVNTEAFF. CDR3 coding DNA: TGTGCCAGCAGCTTTCTTACAGTGAACACTGAAGCTTTCTTT.

The chain carries TRBV5-5 and TRBJ1-2; 11 bases map to TRBD1. With 0 bases clipped from V and 6 bases from J, the junction kept 10 bases outside the gene matches. The CDR3 has 17 amino acids. Germline CDR1 reads SGHKS; CDR2 reads YYEKEE (reference sequence). The CDR3 region is CASSLGWSGQGANGYTF. CDR3 coding DNA: TGTGCCAGCAGCTTGGGTTGGTCTGGACAGGGGGCAAATGGCTACACCTTC.

The chain has TRBV14 and TRBJ1-2; possibly TRBD1 for D (5 bases). Germline V gene sequence: CDR1 SGHDN, CDR2 FVKESK. The ends were cut back, 4 bases at V and 4 bases at J, with 16 bases in the middle. The CDR3 has 15 residues. The CDR3 nucleotides are TGTGCCAGCAGCCGTCAAGCCGCAGGGATCTATGGCTACACCTTC. Encoded protein: CASSRQAAGIYGYTF.

This rearrangement joins TRBV7-9 to TRBJ1-6; D is unresolved. Trimming took off 5 bases at V and 5 bases at J, with 10 bases between the two ends. Per the germline V gene, CDR1 is SEHNR and CDR2 is FQNEAQ (reference sequence). This CDR3 has 14 amino acids. The CDR3 here is CASSPQSNNSPLHF. For the CDR3, the DNA is TGTGCCAGCAGCCCACAGAGTAATAATTCACCCCTCCACTTT.

The chain combines TRBV6-1 with TRBJ1-3; tentative D call: TRBD1 (5 bases). V shed 2 bases and J shed 2 bases, with 7 bases lying between them. Per the germline V gene, CDR1 is MNHNS and CDR2 is SASEGT. The length of the CDR3 is 14 residues. The CDR3: CASSEMGAGNTIYF. Here the CDR3 DNA reads TGTGCCAGCAGTGAAATGGGGGCTGGAAACACCATATATTTT.

The chain employs TRBV6-5 and TRBJ1-4, with a possible D match to TRBD1 (6 bases). This CDR3 comprises 15 residues. Germline CDR1 and CDR2: MNHEY and SVGAGI. Trimming left V 7 bases short and J 3 bases short, with 15 bases between. For the CDR3, the DNA is TGTGCCAGCAAGGGCAGGGGCCTTGCTAATGAAAAACTGTTTTTT. Encoded protein: CASKGRGLANEKLFF.

The chain couples TRBV3-1 (or the pseudogene TRBV3-2) to TRBJ2-7; 9 bases line up with TRBD1. The CDR3 spans 13 residues. Germline CDR1 is LGHDT and CDR2 is YNNKEL (reference sequence). The V segment lost 4 bases and the J segment 13 bases; nucleotides outside the gene matches: 11. CDR3 in amino acids: CASSRTGGAELYF. The CDR3 nucleotides read TGTGCCAGCAGCCGTACAGGGGGCGCGGAGTTATACTTC.

This rearrangement joins TRBV18 to TRBJ1-4; D not certain. This CDR3 region has 13 residues. The ends were cut back, 3 bases at V and 2 bases at J, with 4 bases in the middle. The germline V gene encodes CDR1 KGHSH and CDR2 LQKENI. In DNA form, the CDR3 reads TGTGCCAGCTCACCGGTGACTAATGAAAAACTGTTTTTT. Amino acids: CASSPVTNEKLFF.

V is TRBV27 and J is TRBJ1-5, with TRBD1 as a possible D gene (6 bases). Germline loops: CDR1 MNHEY, CDR2 SMNVEV (reference sequence). The CDR3 runs 17 residues. Trimming left V 7 bases short and J 5 bases short, with 24 bases between. DNA of the CDR3: TGTGCCAGCACCTCCCCCTGGGGCAGGGGCGAATATCAGCCCCAGCATTTT. This translates into CASTSPWGRGEYQPQHF.

The V call is TRBV7-9, the J call TRBJ2-2; D is unclear. Between the trimmed V and J ends, which lost 3 bases and 1 base, there was a span of 3 bases. The germline V gene encodes CDR1 SEHNR and CDR2 FQNEAQ (reference sequence). CDR3 length equals 13 residues. CDR3 DNA: TGTGCCAGCAGCTTCAAGAACACCGGGGAGCTGTTTTTT. Its translation: CASSFKNTGELFF.

The chain has TRBV10-3 and TRBJ1-2; D not resolved. V dropped 2 bases and J dropped 2 bases, with 9 bases sitting between them. The germline gives CDR1 ENHRY, CDR2 SYGVKD. The CDR3 runs to 14 residues. For the CDR3, the DNA is TGTGCCATCAGTGAGGAAAATTTAAACTATGGCTACACCTTC. Translating gives CAISEENLNYGYTF.

This clone was seen once. The same CDR3 also results from other DNA sequences found in this sample. The chain carries TRBV7-3 and TRBJ2-3; D is possibly TRBD2 (7 bases). The V gene's germline CDR1 is SGHTA and CDR2 FQGTGA. The CDR3 is 16 residues long. The V end lost 5 bases, the J end lost 0 bases, and 15 bases lay between the germline ends. The CDR3 sequence is CASSPRGRGSTDTQYF. CDR3 DNA sequence: TGTGCCAGCAGCCCTCGGGGGCGGGGGAGCACAGATACGCAGTATTTT. Combining the CDR3 with reference TRBV7-3 and TRBJ2-3 gives the whole variable domain GAGVSQTPSNKVTEKGKYVELRCDPISGHTALYWYRQSLGQGPEFLIYFQGTGAADDSGLPNDRFFAVRPEGSVSTLKIQRTERGDSAVYLCASSPRGRGSTDTQYFGPGTRLTVL.

A single count supports this clone. This sequence joins TRBV5-4 and TRBJ1-2; maybe TRBD1 (5 bases). The CDR3 runs to 13 residues. Per the germline V gene, CDR1 is SGHNT and CDR2 is YYREEE (reference sequence). With 1 base removed from V and 3 bases from J, the gap between germline ends came to 7 bases. This CDR3 is CASSLPGDYGYTF. CDR3 DNA: TGTGCCAGCAGCTTGCCGGGGGACTATGGCTACACCTTC. Using reference TRBV5-4 and TRBJ1-2 for the parts outside the CDR3, the full variable domain is ETGVTQSPTHLIKTRGQQVTLRCSSQSGHNTVSWYQQALGQGPQFIFQYYREEENGRGNFPPRFSGLQFPNYSSELNVNALELDDSALYLCASSLPGDYGYTFGSGTRLTVV.

This clone was seen just once. In DNA, the CDR3 is TGTGCCAGCAGCTTATCGGGGTGGAACACCGGGGAGCTGTTTTTT. Translation gives CASSLSGWNTGELFF. The chain employs TRBV5-5 and TRBJ2-2; possibly TRBD2 for D (5 bases). Germline lookup yields CDR1 SGHKS and CDR2 YYEKEE (reference sequence). This CDR3 comprises 15 residues. V was trimmed by 2 bases and J by 1 base, leaving 9 bases between them. Variable domain in full (rest from reference TRBV5-5 and TRBJ2-2): DAGVTQSPTHLIKTRGQQVTLRCSPISGHKSVSWYQQVLGQGPQFIFQYYEKEERGRGNFPDRFSARQFPNYSSELNVNALLLGDSALYLCASSLSGWNTGELFFGEGSRLTVL.

The DNA of the CDR3 is TGTGCCAGCAGCCCAGGGAGTCCCCTCGGCTACACCTTC. Translating it yields CASSPGSPLGYTF. This chain links TRBV6-5 with TRBJ1-2; a possible D gene is TRBD1 (5 bases). Trimming left V 6 bases short and J 8 bases short, with 16 bases between. The CDR3 has 13 residues. Germline-derived CDR1 and CDR2 are MNHEY and SVGAGI.

The chain carries TRBV4-3 and TRBJ2-3, with a tentative D call TRBD1 (6 bases). Trimming took 0 bases from V and 3 from J, leaving 16 bases between them. Germline V gene data show CDR1 as LGHNA and CDR2 as YSLEER. The CDR3 totals 17 residues. The CDR3 DNA reads TGCGCCAGCAGCCAAGATGCATCAGGGGCCGGTACAGATACGCAGTATTTT. Translating gives CASSQDASGAGTDTQYF.

This clone turned up a few times. J is TRBJ1-5 and V is TRBV7-8; D not certain. CDR3 size: 14 residues. Trimming removed 5 bases from V and 3 bases from J, with 11 bases in between. The germline V gene has CDR1 SGHVS and CDR2 FQNEAQ. Written as DNA, the CDR3 is TGTGCCAGCAGCAACCCAGGATACAATCAGCCCCAGCATTTT. Its protein product is CASSNPGYNQPQHF.

The rearrangement links TRBV14 to TRBJ2-1; D possibly corresponds to TRBD1 (6 bases). This CDR3 comprises 17 residues. V dropped 2 bases and J dropped 5 bases, with 19 bases sitting between them. CDR1 is SGHDN, CDR2 FVKESK, per germline. CDR3 amino acids: CASSQLPPGTKDNEQFF. CDR3 in DNA: TGTGCCAGCAGCCAACTGCCCCCAGGGACAAAAGACAATGAGCAGTTCTTC.

The rearrangement uses TRBV19 and TRBJ1-2, with a weak D call TRBD1 (5 bases). The CDR3 sequence is 13 residues long. V was cut by 7 bases and J by 3 bases, with 12 bases left in between. In germline, CDR1 is LNHDA, CDR2 SQIVND (reference sequence). The CDR3 nucleotides read TGTGCCAGTACTTCCGGGACGGACTATGGCTACACCTTC. Its translation is CASTSGTDYGYTF.

This clone was seen a few times. V gene TRBV2 combines with J gene TRBJ1-1; D is undetermined. This CDR3 comprises 12 residues. The V and J ends lost 7 bases and 0 bases respectively, with 6 bases between them. CDR1 SNHLY and CDR2 FYNNEI come from the germline V gene. In DNA, the CDR3 is TGTGCCAGCAACGGGATGAACACTGAAGCTTTCTTT. This sequence encodes CASNGMNTEAFF.

V and J are TRBV30 and TRBJ1-3; no clear D gene. Trimming shortened V by 6 bases and J by 2 bases, and 8 bases separated the two germline ends. Germline CDR1 GTSNPN, CDR2 SVGIG (reference sequence). The CDR3 is 12 residues long. The CDR3 reads CACQQTGNTIYF. The CDR3 bases are TGTGCCTGTCAGCAGACTGGAAACACCATATATTTT.

This chain connects TRBV3-1 (or the pseudogene TRBV3-2) to TRBJ2-7; the D is unclear. CDR1 is LGHDT and CDR2 is YNNKEL in the germline V gene (reference sequence). V was trimmed by 0 bases and J by 4 bases, leaving 7 bases between them. The length of the CDR3 is 13 residues. CDR3 in amino acids: CASSQDVRYEQYF. For the CDR3, the DNA is TGTGCCAGCAGCCAAGACGTCCGGTACGAGCAGTACTTC.

This chain uses TRBV6-5 with TRBJ1-1; D remains ambiguous. The germline V gene has CDR1 MNHEY and CDR2 SVGAGI. This CDR3 comprises 12 residues. The ends were cut back, 8 bases at V and 0 bases at J, with 7 bases in the middle. DNA for the CDR3: TGTGCCAGCGTGGGGTTGAACACTGAAGCTTTCTTT. As protein: CASVGLNTEAFF.